Listed below are T cell receptor beta chains from one sample, sequenced in a study of blood T cell repertoires in COVID-19. Generated by immunoSEQ multiplex PCR, the TCRdb table keeps only in-frame clones and is missing some. The sample contains about 210,000 clones, around 85% of which appear only once. Material for sequencing was PBMCs or T cells enriched from blood (not recorded which). Every receptor here comes from a man aged 35-49 years who had recovered from COVID-19. Each CDR3 is given with its conserved first and last residue. D genes are given only for firm matches. Expanded clones get a size class; other rows say once, few or many, or leave the size out.

CDR3 DNA: TGCAGCGTTGAAACCAGGGTGGGAGGTGAGCAGTTCTTC
CDR3 protein: CSVETRVGGEQFF
J gene: TRBJ2-1
D gene: -
clone size: -
V gene: TRBV29-1

CDR3 DNA: TGTGCCAGCAGTGGAACAGGCGTTCAAAGCTCCTACGAGCAGTACTTC
CDR3 protein: CASSGTGVQSSYEQYF
J gene: TRBJ2-7
D gene: -
clone size: -
V gene: TRBV6-1

CDR3 DNA: TGTGCCAGCAGCCAGGGACTAGCGAGAAACATTCAGTACTTC
CDR3 protein: CASSQGLARNIQYF
J gene: TRBJ2-4
D gene: TRBD2
clone size: -
V gene: TRBV7-9

CDR3 DNA: TGTGCCAGCAGTTTATCAGGGCCTTCCTACGAGCAGTACTTC
CDR3 protein: CASSLSGPSYEQYF
J gene: TRBJ2-7
D gene: -
clone size: -
V gene: TRBV28

CDR3 DNA: TGTGCCAGCAGTTTATACCGCAACACCCTCGATGAAAAACTGTTTTTT
CDR3 protein: CASSLYRNTLDEKLFF
J gene: TRBJ1-4
D gene: -
clone size: -
V gene: TRBV27

CDR3 DNA: TGCGCCAGCAGCTTGCCCCTAGCGGGGGGCGGGCAAGAGACCCAGTACTTC
CDR3 protein: CASSLPLAGGGQETQYF
J gene: TRBJ2-5
D gene: TRBD2
clone size: -
V gene: TRBV5-1

CDR3 DNA: TGTGCCAGCAGCTTCAGACAGTTTACCGGAGGGGAGCTGTTTTTT
CDR3 protein: CASSFRQFTGGELFF
J gene: TRBJ2-2
D gene: -
clone size: -
V gene: TRBV7-2

CDR3 DNA: TGTGCCAGCAGCCTTAGAGCCGGGACAGATCGAAACGAGCAGTACTTC
CDR3 protein: CASSLRAGTDRNEQYF
J gene: TRBJ2-7
D gene: TRBD1
clone size: few
V gene: TRBV11-3

CDR3 DNA: TGTGCCAGCTCACCACCCACTAGCGGGAGGGCCTCGATCGGCTCCTACGAGCAGTACTTC
CDR3 protein: CASSPPTSGRASIGSYEQYF
J gene: TRBJ2-7
D gene: TRBD2
clone size: -
V gene: TRBV18

CDR3 DNA: TGTGCCAGCCAACGACAGGGCCTAGGGGTAAATGAAAAACTGTTTTTT
CDR3 protein: CASQRQGLGVNEKLFF
J gene: TRBJ1-4
D gene: TRBD1
clone size: -
V gene: TRBV2

CDR3 DNA: TGTGCCAGCTGGACTAGCGGGGGTGAAGAGACCCAGTACTTC
CDR3 protein: CASWTSGGEETQYF
J gene: TRBJ2-5
D gene: TRBD2
clone size: -
V gene: TRBV28

CDR3 DNA: TGCAGCGTTCGGACTAGCGGGGGCACAGATACGCAGTATTTT
CDR3 protein: CSVRTSGGTDTQYF
J gene: TRBJ2-3
D gene: TRBD2
clone size: -
V gene: TRBV29-1

CDR3 DNA: TGTGCCAGCAGTTTTGGGACAGGGGGCGCGTATACTAAGAATGAGCAGTTCTTC
CDR3 protein: CASSFGTGGAYTKNEQFF
J gene: TRBJ2-1
D gene: TRBD1
clone size: -
V gene: TRBV27

CDR3 DNA: TGCGCCAGCAGCTTGGCCGGGAGGGTACAGTACTTC
CDR3 protein: CASSLAGRVQYF
J gene: TRBJ2-7
D gene: TRBD2
clone size: -
V gene: TRBV5-1

CDR3 DNA: TGTGCCAGCAGTTTACAGGCTAGCGGGAGCTCCGAGCAGTACTTC
CDR3 protein: CASSLQASGSSEQYF
J gene: TRBJ2-7
D gene: TRBD2
clone size: many
V gene: TRBV27

CDR3 DNA: TGTGCCAGCAGCGCGGGAGCGGGAGGGGGCTTGGAGACCCAGTACTTC
CDR3 protein: CASSAGAGGGLETQYF
J gene: TRBJ2-5
D gene: TRBD2
clone size: -
V gene: TRBV9

CDR3 DNA: TGTGCCAGCATCACCGATCCAAAACCCGGGACAGGGGACAATGAGCAGTTCTTC
CDR3 protein: CASITDPKPGTGDNEQFF
J gene: TRBJ2-1
D gene: TRBD1
clone size: once
V gene: TRBV3-1/TRBV3-2

CDR3 DNA: TGTGCCAGTACGCAGGGGTTCAATGAAAAACTGTTTTTT
CDR3 protein: CASTQGFNEKLFF
J gene: TRBJ1-4
D gene: -
clone size: -
V gene: TRBV19

CDR3 DNA: TGCGCCAGCAGCTCCGGGGCTAGCGCCTCCGAGCAGTACTTC
CDR3 protein: CASSSGASASEQYF
J gene: TRBJ2-7
D gene: -
clone size: few
V gene: TRBV4-1

CDR3 DNA: TGTGCCAGCAGCTCAGATGAGGGGGCTATCTATGGCTACACCTTC
CDR3 protein: CASSSDEGAIYGYTF
J gene: TRBJ1-2
D gene: TRBD1
clone size: -
V gene: TRBV9

CDR3 DNA: TGTGCCAGCAGCAGGACAGGGGGATACGAGCAGTACTTC
CDR3 protein: CASSRTGGYEQYF
J gene: TRBJ2-7
D gene: TRBD1
clone size: -
V gene: TRBV2

CDR3 DNA: TGTGCCAGCAGTCCCGGACAGGGGGCCTACGAGCAGTACTTC
CDR3 protein: CASSPGQGAYEQYF
J gene: TRBJ2-7
D gene: TRBD1
clone size: -
V gene: TRBV27

CDR3 DNA: TGTGCCAGCAGTGATAGGACAGCTCCCTACGAGCAGTACTTC
CDR3 protein: CASSDRTAPYEQYF
J gene: TRBJ2-7
D gene: -
clone size: -
V gene: TRBV25-1

CDR3 DNA: TGTGCCAGCAGCCCCGGGACAGGGGGCTACGAGCAGTACTTC
CDR3 protein: CASSPGTGGYEQYF
J gene: TRBJ2-7
D gene: TRBD1
clone size: -
V gene: TRBV7-2

CDR3 DNA: TGTGCCAGCAGTTGGGGCGCGAACACTGAAGCTTTCTTT
CDR3 protein: CASSWGANTEAFF
J gene: TRBJ1-1
D gene: -
clone size: -
V gene: TRBV25-1

CDR3 DNA: TGTGCCAGCAGCTTGGGTGGGACAGATAGCACAGATACGCAGTATTTT
CDR3 protein: CASSLGGTDSTDTQYF
J gene: TRBJ2-3
D gene: TRBD1
clone size: -
V gene: TRBV5-5

CDR3 DNA: TGCGCCAGCAGCCAAGTTTGGCAGGTCTCTGGAAACACCATATATTTT
CDR3 protein: CASSQVWQVSGNTIYF
J gene: TRBJ1-3
D gene: -
clone size: -
V gene: TRBV4-1

CDR3 DNA: TGTGCCAGCAGCTTAGCGGGAGTACACGAGCAGTACTTC
CDR3 protein: CASSLAGVHEQYF
J gene: TRBJ2-7
D gene: -
clone size: -
V gene: TRBV11-3

CDR3 DNA: TGTGCCTGGAGAAGCGGCGGGGAAGAGACCCAGTACTTC
CDR3 protein: CAWRSGGEETQYF
J gene: TRBJ2-5
D gene: -
clone size: -
V gene: TRBV30

CDR3 DNA: TGCGCCAGCAGCCAAGACCCCGTTCAGGGGATAGCTTCCTACGAGCAGTACTTC
CDR3 protein: CASSQDPVQGIASYEQYF
J gene: TRBJ2-7
D gene: -
clone size: -
V gene: TRBV4-3

CDR3 DNA: TGTGCCAGCAGCCCGGGTGGGACTAGCGGATACGAGCAGTACTTC
CDR3 protein: CASSPGGTSGYEQYF
J gene: TRBJ2-7
D gene: TRBD2
clone size: -
V gene: TRBV5-4

CDR3 DNA: TGTGCCAGCAGCCCAGGTGCTGCGGGGGCCAACGTCCTGACTTTC
CDR3 protein: CASSPGAAGANVLTF
J gene: TRBJ2-6
D gene: -
clone size: -
V gene: TRBV28

CDR3 DNA: TGTGCCAGCAGTGAACCAGGGGTTACTAACTATGGCTACACCTTC
CDR3 protein: CASSEPGVTNYGYTF
J gene: TRBJ1-2
D gene: -
clone size: -
V gene: TRBV6-1

CDR3 DNA: TGTGCTAGTGGTTTGCCGACTAGCGGCCCCTACGAGCAGTACTTC
CDR3 protein: CASGLPTSGPYEQYF
J gene: TRBJ2-7
D gene: TRBD2
clone size: -
V gene: TRBV12-5

CDR3 DNA: TGTGCCAGCAGCCCCCCCGGTCGGAGCGATGAGCAGTTCTTC
CDR3 protein: CASSPPGRSDEQFF
J gene: TRBJ2-1
D gene: -
clone size: -
V gene: TRBV7-3

CDR3 DNA: TGTGCCAGCAGTTTACAAGCGGATTACTACAATGAGCAGTTCTTC
CDR3 protein: CASSLQADYYNEQFF
J gene: TRBJ2-1
D gene: -
clone size: -
V gene: TRBV27

CDR3 DNA: TGTGCCAGCAGCTCTGCGGGACTCTCAAGCGATGAGCAGTTCTTC
CDR3 protein: CASSSAGLSSDEQFF
J gene: TRBJ2-1
D gene: -
clone size: -
V gene: TRBV11-2

CDR3 DNA: TGCGCCAGCAGCTCCACATCAGACAGGGCCCCGTACTTC
CDR3 protein: CASSSTSDRAPYF
J gene: TRBJ2-7
D gene: TRBD1
clone size: -
V gene: TRBV5-1

CDR3 DNA: TGTGCCAGCAGTGGCGACACTGAAGCTTTCTTT
CDR3 protein: CASSGDTEAFF
J gene: TRBJ1-1
D gene: -
clone size: -
V gene: TRBV25-1

CDR3 DNA: TGTGCCACCAGTGTTGACAGGGCAGGCGGGGAGCTGTTTTTT
CDR3 protein: CATSVDRAGGELFF
J gene: TRBJ2-2
D gene: TRBD1
clone size: few
V gene: TRBV24-1

CDR3 DNA: TGTGCCAGCACGGTGACAGAGACCAGTGAAGCTTTCTTT
CDR3 protein: CASTVTETSEAFF
J gene: TRBJ1-1
D gene: -
clone size: once
V gene: TRBV12-3/TRBV12-4

CDR3 DNA: TGTGCCAGCAGTGAAGTACAGGGGGATGGCTACACCTTC
CDR3 protein: CASSEVQGDGYTF
J gene: TRBJ1-2
D gene: TRBD1
clone size: -
V gene: TRBV6-1

CDR3 DNA: TGTGCCAGCAGCTTAGGACGGAGCTATGGCTACACCTTC
CDR3 protein: CASSLGRSYGYTF
J gene: TRBJ1-2
D gene: -
clone size: -
V gene: TRBV7-9

CDR3 DNA: TGTGCCTGGTGGGGACTAGCCAACAATGAGCAGTTCTTC
CDR3 protein: CAWWGLANNEQFF
J gene: TRBJ2-1
D gene: TRBD2
clone size: -
V gene: TRBV30

CDR3 DNA: TGTGCCGCCTCGACAGGGGCGGGCGACACTGAAGCTTTCTTT
CDR3 protein: CAASTGAGDTEAFF
J gene: TRBJ1-1
D gene: TRBD1
clone size: -
V gene: TRBV10-3

CDR3 DNA: TGTGCCAGCAGCGTAGGTAGGACTAGCGGGGTCACAGATACGCAGTATTTT
CDR3 protein: CASSVGRTSGVTDTQYF
J gene: TRBJ2-3
D gene: TRBD2
clone size: -
V gene: TRBV9

CDR3 DNA: TGTGCCAGCAGTCCCGGACAGGGCTCTCAGCCCCAGCATTTT
CDR3 protein: CASSPGQGSQPQHF
J gene: TRBJ1-5
D gene: TRBD1
clone size: -
V gene: TRBV28

CDR3 DNA: TGTGCCAGCAGCCAAGAGGACAGGATCTCCTACGAGCAGTACTTC
CDR3 protein: CASSQEDRISYEQYF
J gene: TRBJ2-7
D gene: TRBD1
clone size: once
V gene: TRBV4-2

CDR3 DNA: TGTGCCAGCAGTGAATCCCCGCAGGGGAGCTATGGCTACACCTTC
CDR3 protein: CASSESPQGSYGYTF
J gene: TRBJ1-2
D gene: -
clone size: -
V gene: TRBV6-1

CDR3 DNA: TGTGCCAGCAGTCGGACTAGCGGGAGTAACGAGCAGTACTTC
CDR3 protein: CASSRTSGSNEQYF
J gene: TRBJ2-7
D gene: TRBD2
clone size: once
V gene: TRBV6-2/TRBV6-3

CDR3 DNA: TGTGCCATCAGTGAGTCGGGATTTCTGGGAGCCGGGGAGCTGTTTTTT
CDR3 protein: CAISESGFLGAGELFF
J gene: TRBJ2-2
D gene: -
clone size: -
V gene: TRBV10-3

CDR3 DNA: TGTGCCAGCAGTAACTTCCCCCCCGGGACATCTGCAACCCCCTCTGGAAACACCATATATTTT
CDR3 protein: CASSNFPPGTSATPSGNTIYF
J gene: TRBJ1-3
D gene: -
clone size: -
V gene: TRBV27

CDR3 DNA: TGTGCCAGCCAGGAGGGACAGGGAGTTCCTGAAGCTTTCTTT
CDR3 protein: CASQEGQGVPEAFF
J gene: TRBJ1-1
D gene: TRBD1
clone size: -
V gene: TRBV6-5

CDR3 DNA: TGCGCCAGCAGTCCCCCGGGACTAGGGAACTACGAGCAGTACTTC
CDR3 protein: CASSPPGLGNYEQYF
J gene: TRBJ2-7
D gene: TRBD2
clone size: many
V gene: TRBV23-1

CDR3 DNA: TGTGCCAGCAGCTTCTCAGAGAACACTGAAGCTTTCTTT
CDR3 protein: CASSFSENTEAFF
J gene: TRBJ1-1
D gene: -
clone size: -
V gene: TRBV11-2